The rows below give T cell receptor beta chains drawn from one sample of a study of CD8+ T cells in alopecia areata. TCRdb's copy holds only in-frame clones and misses some; the assay was immunoSEQ multiplex PCR. The sample contains around 120,000 clones, around 48% of which appear only once. The specimen was NKG2D-low CD8+ T cells sorted from blood. All receptors derive from a human donor with alopecia areata. CDR3s include the opening cysteine and the closing phenylalanine or tryptophan. A D gene is named only where the DNA matches it firmly. Part of the rows lack a size; the others show once, few, many or a class for expanded clones.

v_call	d_call	j_call	clone_size	cdr3_length	cdr3_aa	cdr3_nt
TRBV30	-	TRBJ1-1	once	15	CAWTNMGVMDTEAFF	TGTGCCTGGACCAATATGGGGGTTATGGACACTGAAGCTTTCTTT
TRBV29-1	TRBD1	TRBJ2-3	few	16	CSVEDWTGDSTDTQYF	TGCAGCGTTGAAGATTGGACAGGGGACAGCACAGATACGCAGTATTTT
TRBV29-1	-	TRBJ2-1	few	10	CSVAGGEQFF	TGCAGCGTTGCTGGGGGTGAGCAGTTCTTC
TRBV29-1	-	TRBJ2-2	-	12	CSAQENTGELFF	TGCAGCGCACAGGAGAACACCGGGGAGCTGTTTTTT
TRBV11-2	TRBD1	TRBJ2-7	-	14	CASSPTGFDYEQYF	TGTGCCAGCAGCCCGACAGGGTTCGACTACGAGCAGTACTTC
TRBV29-1	-	TRBJ1-2	once	13	CSVESWQKWGYTF	TGCAGCGTTGAGTCTTGGCAGAAATGGGGCTACACCTTC
TRBV11-2	-	TRBJ2-2	medium-sized	12	CASSSNTGELFF	TGTGCCAGCAGCTCGAACACCGGGGAGCTGTTTTTT
TRBV28	-	TRBJ2-7	-	13	CASSLASTYEQYF	TGTGCCAGCAGTTTGGCTAGTACCTACGAGCAGTACTTC
TRBV7-9	-	TRBJ2-7	-	13	CASSGPGSGEQYF	TGTGCCAGCAGCGGACCGGGGTCTGGCGAGCAGTACTTC
TRBV14	TRBD1	TRBJ2-7	once	12	CASRGDSLEQYF	TGTGCCAGCAGAGGGGACAGCCTCGAGCAGTACTTC
TRBV27	-	TRBJ1-5	few	15	CASSFSGAGNQPQHF	TGTGCCAGCAGTTTTTCCGGCGCGGGCAATCAGCCCCAGCATTTT
TRBV29-1	-	TRBJ2-7	few	12	CSVWTEGYEQYF	TGCAGCGTCTGGACAGAAGGCTACGAGCAGTACTTC